Below, one TCR beta chain is given with its context. This CDR3 region has 14 residues. The V gene lost 3 bases and the J gene lost 5 bases, with 10 bases spanning the gap. CDR1 and CDR2 (germline): SGHDN, FVKESK. The record originates from a study of Graves' ophthalmopathy and Graves' hyperthyroidism. Overall study context: Where ophthalmopathy was absent within 18 months of follow-up, hyperthyroidism was stable.

The authors enrolled newly diagnosed hyperthyroidism patients aged 18 to 65 with under 2 months' duration. Amplification of the TCR beta CDR3 regions used RNA transcripts (as template). The workflow started with a first-round RT-PCR run with HTBI primers and then moved on to a second-round multiplex PCR. TCRdb fed the multiplex PCR reads into MiXCR, producing one record per CDR3 protein. Among about 1.2 million distinct CDR3 sequences listed, about 40% were seen once. The rearrangement uses TRBV14 and TRBJ1-4; no clear D. This receptor was obtained from an adult man with Graves' hyperthyroidism. Material: peripheral blood or thyroid tissue (not recorded which). The CDR3 DNA follows: TGTGCCAGCAGCCAGCGGTCGGGGAATGAAAAACTGTTTTTT. It codes for CASSQRSGNEKLFF. The full variable domain, completed using reference TRBV14 and TRBJ1-4, is EAGVTQFPSHSVIEKGQTVTLRCDPISGHDNLYWYRRVMGKEIKFLLHFVKESKQDESGMPNNRFLAERTGGTYSTLKVQPAELEDSGVYFCASSQRSGNEKLFFGSGTQLSVL.